This paragraph covers one TCR beta chain sequence. This clonotype was seen repeatedly, ten times or more. Its antigen is currently not known. Qualities for individual bases were not recorded, and no much larger clone is one base off. The sample originates from a study of lung T cells in sarcoidosis with Löfgren's syndrome (dated by TCRdb to between 2016 and 2019). For context, the study as a whole: Sarcoidosis was characterized as a granulomatous, predominantly pulmonary disease marked by accumulation of CD4+ T cells in bronchoalveolar lavage fluid. The repertoire analyses concentrated on Lofgren's syndrome patients. What the research found in general, with its limitations: In alphabeta pairing analysis, TRAV12-1 preferentially paired with TRBV2, and these paired TCRs showed CDR3 homology. Multiple Lofgren's syndrome patients were reported to share TRAV12-1 and TRBV2 CDR3 motifs, a finding that suggests public CD4+ TCR repertoires. Compared with control subjects, Lofgren's syndrome patients were reported to have TRAV12-1 and TRBV2 as the most expanded V gene segments. The study only suggested recognition of a sarcoidosis-associated antigen, and the antigen remained putative and unidentified.

This sample was sequenced with an Illumina MiSeq. Using fastp at Q25 and MiXCR, TCRdb reprocessed the public reads and kept productive beta chains. CDR3 protein duplicates are merged, each entry listing the most common genes and DNA. The sample includes 60,000 to 70,000 distinct CDR3 sequences, with about 20% observed a single time. The top ten clones comprise around 2.3% of the sample. CDR1 SEHNR and CDR2 FQNEAQ were looked up in the germline V gene (reference sequence). The CDR3 runs 17 residues from the cysteine to the phenylalanine. Kept here is only the CDR3 DNA, which spans 51 bases and is read in frame from base 1. Between the V and J ends, shortened by 3 bases and 4 bases respectively, the junction contains 19 bases.

The sequence derives from a human donor with sarcoidosis (Löfgren's syndrome or another form), or a control subject (not recorded which). Sample: CD4+ T cells from PBMCs. The rearranged chain carries TRBV7-9 and TRBJ1-5; D gene: possibly TRBD1, on 6 matching bases. The nucleotide sequence reads TGTGCCAGCAGCTTGTTTCGGGGGGCTAGTAGAAATCAGCCCCAGCATTTT. It encodes CASSLFRGASRNQPQHF.